This T cell receptor beta chain was captured in a study of response to subunit inactivated influenza vaccine. Trimming pared 3 bases from V and 1 base from J, leaving 12 bases between. Germline V gene data show CDR1 as GTSNPN and CDR2 as SVGIG (reference sequence). The CDR3 consists of 14 residues. MiXCR, applied by TCRdb to the RT-PCR reads, yields one record per CDR3 protein. The sample lists roughly 650,000 distinct CDR3 sequences; around 15% were seen once. This clonotype has more than one count but fewer than ten. Its antigen is not identified. Study findings and constraints: Researchers suggested that each seasonal influenza vaccination recruits few new T cells.

The chain has TRBV30 and TRBJ2-5; D might be TRBD1 (7 bases). The sequence derives from a man between 45 and 60 years old who received an inactivated influenza vaccine. The material was PBMCs from blood, obtained 14 days before vaccination. The CDR3 protein is CAWSRQGLQETQYF. The CDR3 DNA is TGTGCCTGGAGCCGACAGGGACTCCAAGAGACCCAGTACTTC.